This TCR beta chain came from a study of patients and donors after allogeneic stem cell transplantation. Using its own MiXCR run on the RT-PCR reads, TCRdb lists one record per CDR3 protein. The sample lists 920,000 or so distinct CDR3 sequences, approximately 18% occurring once. Per the germline V gene, CDR1 is LGHNA and CDR2 is YNFKEQ. The CDR3 totals 16 residues. Trimming shortened V by 2 bases and J by 0 bases, and 10 bases separated the two germline ends. This clonotype was observed many times. Sequencing was done on a sample of blood, either unsorted or a sorted T cell fraction (not recorded which). This TCR was recovered from a human donor who was either an allogeneic HSCT recipient or a stem cell or donor lymphocyte infusion donor (not recorded which). It is not recorded whose cells these are; they may come from a transplant donor. This chain connects TRBV4-2 to TRBJ2-2, with D hard to call. CDR3 loop: CASSQPGRANTGELFF. The CDR3, as DNA: TGTGCCAGCAGCCAACCCGGACGGGCGAACACCGGGGAGCTGTTTTTT.